These T cell receptor beta chains were read from a single sample in a study of blood T cell repertoires in COVID-19. Clones were sequenced by immunoSEQ multiplex PCR, and TCRdb holds only the in-frame ones, with some missing. The sample has about 99,000 clones, around 92% seen once. Source material: peripheral blood. The receptors here all came from a woman aged 60 to 75 with acute or convalescent COVID-19. The CDR3 runs from the conserved cysteine through the conserved F or W. A D gene is named only where the DNA matches it firmly. The size entry is marked missing in some rows and otherwise reads once, few, many or a size class.

V gene	D gene	J gene	clone size	CDR3 DNA	CDR3 protein
TRBV5-4	.	TRBJ2-7	.	TGTGCCAGCAGCGCCAACGGTGGGAGGTCCAACGAGCAGTACTTC	CASSANGGRSNEQYF
TRBV7-8	.	TRBJ2-1	.	TGTGCCAGCAGCTTTAGCAGGGTCCGGGATGAGCAGTTCTTC	CASSFSRVRDEQFF
TRBV7-3	TRBD2	TRBJ2-7	.	TGTGCCAGCAGCTCTAGCGGGAGGGCCGGTGTGAGCGAGCAGTACTTC	CASSSSGRAGVSEQYF
TRBV3-1/TRBV3-2	.	TRBJ1-1	.	TGTGCCAGCAGCGAAATAAGGGGCACTGAAGCTTTCTTT	CASSEIRGTEAFF
TRBV28	.	TRBJ2-3	.	TGTGCCAGCAGCTCCCTAGCCAGCACAGATACGCAGTATTTT	CASSSLASTDTQYF
TRBV10-1	TRBD1	TRBJ1-3	once	TGCGCCAGCACTCGGACAGGGGGTAGAAACACCATATATTTT	CASTRTGGRNTIYF
TRBV24-1	.	TRBJ2-5	.	TGTGCCACCAGTGATTCCCTTTGGACAGCCCCCCCCACGGGAGAGACCCAGTACTTC	CATSDSLWTAPPTGETQYF
TRBV2	TRBD2	TRBJ2-3	.	TGTGCCAGCAGTGAAGGGCTAGCGGTGAGCACAGATACGCAGTATTTT	CASSEGLAVSTDTQYF
TRBV9	.	TRBJ1-2	.	TGTGCCAGCAGCGCAGATTATGGCTACACCTTC	CASSADYGYTF
TRBV27	TRBD2	TRBJ2-3	.	TGTGCCAGCAGTTTAAGTGGGGGGGAGACAGAAGATACGCAGTATTTT	CASSLSGGETEDTQYF
TRBV3-1/TRBV3-2	TRBD1	TRBJ2-7	.	TGTGCCAGCAGCCAGGTAGGACAGGGGGTCTACGAGCAGTACTTC	CASSQVGQGVYEQYF
TRBV7-9	.	TRBJ2-7	.	TGTGCCAGCAGCTTCACTAACTACGAGCAGTACTTC	CASSFTNYEQYF
TRBV5-1	.	TRBJ2-1	.	TGCGCCAGCAGCTCCGCCCCGGGCTCCTACAATGAGCAGTTCTTC	CASSSAPGSYNEQFF
TRBV24-1	TRBD2	TRBJ2-2	.	TGTGCCACCAGTGCCCCCGGACTAGCGGGGTACACCGGGGAGCTGTTTTTT	CATSAPGLAGYTGELFF
TRBV11-1	TRBD2	TRBJ2-3	.	TGTGCCAGCAGCTTAGCGTTAGCGGGAGCGGATACGCAGTATTTT	CASSLALAGADTQYF
TRBV9	TRBD1	TRBJ1-2	.	TGTGCCAGCAGCGGCCGGGACAGGGGTTATGGCTACACCTTC	CASSGRDRGYGYTF
TRBV19	TRBD1	TRBJ1-2	.	TGTGCCAGTGAGGGGGCCGATGACTATGGCTACACCTTC	CASEGADDYGYTF
TRBV6-2/TRBV6-3	TRBD2	TRBJ2-1	.	TGTGCCAGCAGTTACGGTGTGGGAGTGGGGGGGAAGATCCCCTACAATGAGCAGTTCTTC	CASSYGVGVGGKIPYNEQFF
TRBV6-5	.	TRBJ1-2	.	TGTGCCAGCACCAATACAGGGTCAGGCTATGGCTACACCTTC	CASTNTGSGYGYTF
TRBV27	.	TRBJ2-6	.	TGTGCCAGCAGTTTATCATCTGGCACTGGGGCCAACGTCCTGACTTTC	CASSLSSGTGANVLTF
TRBV20-1	.	TRBJ1-2	.	TGCAGTGCTAGACAGGACTATGGCTACACCTTC	CSARQDYGYTF
TRBV9	.	TRBJ2-7	few	TGTGCCAGCAGCGACGACTTGACCTACGAGCAGTACTTC	CASSDDLTYEQYF
TRBV7-9	TRBD2	TRBJ2-5	.	TGTGCCAGCAGCTTAGCGCTCCCGTTCAGCGGGGCCCAGTACTTC	CASSLALPFSGAQYF
TRBV6-5	.	TRBJ2-5	.	TGTGCCAGCAGTAGGACTCGGGAGACCCAGTACTTC	CASSRTRETQYF
TRBV15	TRBD2	TRBJ2-1	few	TGTGCCACCAGGGGGCGGGAGGGCCTTTCCAATGAGCAGTTCTTC	CATRGREGLSNEQFF
TRBV3-1/TRBV3-2	.	TRBJ1-2	.	TGTGCCAGCAGCCTGAGGGAGGCAGGGAATGGCTACACCTTC	CASSLREAGNGYTF
TRBV11-3	TRBD1	TRBJ1-1	.	TGTGCCAGCAGCGGCATGACAGGGCTCACTGAAGCTTTCTTT	CASSGMTGLTEAFF
TRBV6-5	.	TRBJ2-1	few	TGTGCCAGCATCAGAGGGGCGGGGAATGAGCAGTTCTTC	CASIRGAGNEQFF
TRBV14	.	TRBJ2-1	.	TGTGCCAGCAGCCTGGGCCTAAACTTTCAGTTCTTC	CASSLGLNFQFF
TRBV2	TRBD1	TRBJ1-1	.	TGTGCCAGCATTGAACAGGGGTGGGCAGCTTTCTTT	CASIEQGWAAFF
TRBV20-1	.	TRBJ1-1	once	TGCAGTGCTAGTGAGACAGGCATGAACACTGAAGCTTTCTTT	CSASETGMNTEAFF
TRBV4-1	.	TRBJ1-5	.	TGCGCCAGCAGCCAACGACTGCTCAATCAGCCCCAGCATTTT	CASSQRLLNQPQHF
TRBV9	TRBD1	TRBJ1-5	once	TGTGCCAGCAGCGCTTGGGACAGAAATCAGCCCCAGCATTTT	CASSAWDRNQPQHF
TRBV3-1/TRBV3-2	.	TRBJ1-5	.	TGTGCCAGCAGCCAAGGAACTGCGGCCGGGCCCCAGCATTTT	CASSQGTAAGPQHF
TRBV9	.	TRBJ1-2	.	TGTGCCAGCAGCAAACCGACAGAATACTACACCTTC	CASSKPTEYYTF
TRBV3-1/TRBV3-2	TRBD1	TRBJ1-3	.	TGTGCCAGCAGCCAAGGGATTGGGACAGGTGTTGGAAACACCATATATTTT	CASSQGIGTGVGNTIYF
TRBV18	.	TRBJ1-6	.	TGTGCCAGCTCACCACCAGGTCTCTCGGGGAATTCACCCCTCCACTTT	CASSPPGLSGNSPLHF
TRBV28	.	TRBJ1-1	.	TGTGCCAGCAGTTTTTCCAGGGGAAACACTGAAGCTTTCTTT	CASSFSRGNTEAFF
TRBV7-9	.	TRBJ1-1	few	TGTGCCAGCAGCTTAGCTGGAGGGGCAGGCACTGAAGCTTTCTTT	CASSLAGGAGTEAFF
TRBV19	.	TRBJ1-5	.	TGTGCCAGTAGTATGAGTCAAATCAGCAATCAGCCCCAGCATTTT	CASSMSQISNQPQHF
TRBV7-6	TRBD2	TRBJ2-5	.	TGTGCCAGCAGCTTGGCCTTAGCGGGAAATAGGGAGACCCAGTACTTC	CASSLALAGNRETQYF
TRBV5-1	.	TRBJ2-5	.	TGCGCCAGCAGCTTGGGGACTGACCCACAAGAGACCCAGTACTTC	CASSLGTDPQETQYF